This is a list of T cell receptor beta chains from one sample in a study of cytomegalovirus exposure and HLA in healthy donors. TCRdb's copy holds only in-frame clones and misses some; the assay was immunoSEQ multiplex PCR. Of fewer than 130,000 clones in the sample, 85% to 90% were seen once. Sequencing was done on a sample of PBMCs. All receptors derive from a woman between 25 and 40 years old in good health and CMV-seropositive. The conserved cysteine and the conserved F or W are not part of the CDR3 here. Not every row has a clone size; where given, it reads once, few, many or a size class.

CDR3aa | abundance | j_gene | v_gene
SVDDSLTEAF | once | TRBJ1-1 | TRBV29-1
ATSRDAQETQY | . | TRBJ2-5 | TRBV15
ASSTPGYGYT | . | TRBJ1-2 | TRBV28
ASSQSFGSFSLPGEQY | once | TRBJ2-7 | TRBV4-3
ASSRGQVDSLWY | . | TRBJ2-7 | TRBV7-2
ASSVREETQY | . | TRBJ2-5 | TRBV2
ASSESFSAGDTQY | . | TRBJ2-3 | TRBV25-1
ASRVLTGGNEQF | . | TRBJ2-1 | TRBV5-1
ASSLVRTSGYNEQF | . | TRBJ2-1 | TRBV7-6
ASTLIGTTNPTDTQY | . | TRBJ2-3 | TRBV28
ASSYSRWTHTDTQY | . | TRBJ2-3 | TRBV6-5
ASSLLPRMNTEAF | . | TRBJ1-1 | TRBV27
TSSQGAPESYEQY | . | TRBJ2-7 | TRBV1
ASSVVGVGADTQY | . | TRBJ2-3 | TRBV9
ASSMARGQGQPQH | . | TRBJ1-5 | TRBV19
ASSEGPGGIYGYT | . | TRBJ1-2 | TRBV6-1
ASSPTGSPQNTQY | . | TRBJ2-3 | TRBV18
ASSTGGWKLF | few | TRBJ1-4 | TRBV2
ASSTDSGAYGYT | . | TRBJ1-2 | TRBV28
ASSLGQGGETQY | . | TRBJ2-5 | TRBV5-6
ATSRGRPGTGYHGYT | . | TRBJ1-2 | TRBV15
ASSGPLDSPLH | . | TRBJ1-6 | TRBV7-2